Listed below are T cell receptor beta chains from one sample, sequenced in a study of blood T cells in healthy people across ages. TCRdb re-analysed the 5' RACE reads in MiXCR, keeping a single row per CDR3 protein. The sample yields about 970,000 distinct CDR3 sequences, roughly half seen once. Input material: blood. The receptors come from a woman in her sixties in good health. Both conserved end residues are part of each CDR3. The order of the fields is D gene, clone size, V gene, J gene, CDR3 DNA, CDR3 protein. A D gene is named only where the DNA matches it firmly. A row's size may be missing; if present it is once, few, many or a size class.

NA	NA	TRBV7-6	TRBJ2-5	TGTGCCAGCAGCGCACAGGGATACGAGACCCAGTACTTC	CASSAQGYETQYF
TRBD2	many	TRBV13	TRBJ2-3	TGTGCCAGCAGGACTAGCGGCACAGATACGCAGTATTTT	CASRTSGTDTQYF
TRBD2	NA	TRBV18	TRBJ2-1	TGTGCCAGCTCACCGTCGACTAGCGGGACTATATACAATGAGCAGTTCTTC	CASSPSTSGTIYNEQFF
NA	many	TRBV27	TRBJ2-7	TGTGCCAGCTCTGACAGCTCATACGAGCAGTACTTC	CASSDSSYEQYF
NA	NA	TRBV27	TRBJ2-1	TGTGCCATCGGGATTCCTAGAAAATACAATGAGCAGTTCTTC	CAIGIPRKYNEQFF
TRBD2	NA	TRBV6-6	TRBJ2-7	TGTGCCAGCAGTCCAATAGCGGGAGTCTCCTACGAGCAGTACTTC	CASSPIAGVSYEQYF
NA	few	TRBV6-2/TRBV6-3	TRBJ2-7	TGTGCCAGCAGTTACTCCACCCTAGCGTACGAGCAGTACTTC	CASSYSTLAYEQYF
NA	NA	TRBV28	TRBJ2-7	TGTGCCAGCAGTCTCCACGGACATTACGAGCAGTACTTC	CASSLHGHYEQYF
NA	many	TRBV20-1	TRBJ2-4	TGCAGAGGGGTGGCTGGCGGAAACATTCAGTACTTC	CRGVAGGNIQYF
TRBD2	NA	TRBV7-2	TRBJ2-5	TGTGCCAGCAGCTTGGCGCGGGAGGAAGAGACCCAGTACTTC	CASSLAREEETQYF
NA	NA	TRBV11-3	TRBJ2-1	TGTGCCAGCAGCTCCCAACGGGGCTCCTACAATGAGCAGTTCTTC	CASSSQRGSYNEQFF
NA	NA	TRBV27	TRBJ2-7	TGTGCCAGCAGTTTATCGTCAGGGAATTTCCACGAGCAGTACTTC	CASSLSSGNFHEQYF
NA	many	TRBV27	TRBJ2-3	TGTGCCAGCAGCCAATTCGAAGATACGCAGTATTTT	CASSQFEDTQYF
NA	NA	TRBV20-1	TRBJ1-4	TGCAGTGCTACCCCCACCCCAGGGTGGAATGAAAAACTGTTTTTT	CSATPTPGWNEKLFF
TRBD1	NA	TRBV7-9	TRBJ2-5	TGTGCCAGCAGCCCGACAGGGGGAGCTAGGCCACTGAAAGAGACCCAGTACTTC	CASSPTGGARPLKETQYF
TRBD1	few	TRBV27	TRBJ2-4	TGTGCCAGCAGTAAACAGGGGATGGGCGATGCGGCCAAAAACATTCAGTACTTC	CASSKQGMGDAAKNIQYF
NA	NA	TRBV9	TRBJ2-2	TGTGCCAGCGGCGTAGGGGGGTCGAACACCGGGGAGCTGTTTTTT	CASGVGGSNTGELFF